This TCR beta chain was identified in a study of regulatory T cells in long-lasting Graves disease. The time point here: newly diagnosed GD, antithyroid drugs for less than 3 months. From PBMCs, RNA was extracted and then used to make the TCR library. This clonotype was seen at least ten times. Sequencing libraries for TCR beta were prepared with iRepertoire HTBI primers and Arm-PCR of CDR3 regions. Using its own MiXCR run on the multiplex PCR reads, TCRdb lists one record per CDR3 protein. This table has approximately 350,000 distinct CDR3 sequences, approximately 12% appearing once. The V end lost 7 bases, the J end lost 4 bases, and 16 bases lay between the germline ends. The CDR3 extends over 15 amino acids. Germline CDR1 is SNHLY and CDR2 is FYNNEI. The data also belong to a second study, concerning T cells in Graves' hyperthyroidism and ophthalmopathy.

The V gene is TRBV2, the J gene TRBJ2-2; D is unresolved. The TCR was taken from a young woman with Graves disease. Sequences were derived from peripheral blood mononuclear cells (PBMCs), sampled at new diagnosis, from a patient treated with antithyroid drugs. CDR3 region: CASKGDSISTGELFF. The CDR3 DNA sequence: TGTGCCAGCAAGGGTGATAGCATCTCCACCGGGGAGCTGTTTTTT. Together with reference TRBV2 and TRBJ2-2, the CDR3 gives the full variable domain: EPEVTQTPSHQVTQMGQEVILRCVPISNHLYFYWYRQILGQKVEFLVSFYNNEISEKSEIFDDQFSVERPDGSNFTLKIRSTKLEDSAMYFCASKGDSISTGELFFGEGSRLTVL.